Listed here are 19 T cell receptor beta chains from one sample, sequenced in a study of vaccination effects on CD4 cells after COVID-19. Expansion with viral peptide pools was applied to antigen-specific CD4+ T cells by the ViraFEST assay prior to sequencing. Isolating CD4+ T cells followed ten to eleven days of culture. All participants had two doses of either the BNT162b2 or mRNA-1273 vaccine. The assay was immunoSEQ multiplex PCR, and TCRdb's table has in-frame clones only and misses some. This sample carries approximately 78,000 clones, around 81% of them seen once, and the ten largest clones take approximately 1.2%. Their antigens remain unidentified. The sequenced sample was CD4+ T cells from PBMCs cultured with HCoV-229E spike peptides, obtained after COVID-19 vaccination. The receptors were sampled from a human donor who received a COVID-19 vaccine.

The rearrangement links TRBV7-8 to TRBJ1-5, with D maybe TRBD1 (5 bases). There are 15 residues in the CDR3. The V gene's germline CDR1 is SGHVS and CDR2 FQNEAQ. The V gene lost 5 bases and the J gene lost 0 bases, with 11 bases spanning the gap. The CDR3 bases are TGTGCCAGCAGCGCCTACGGGGGTAGCAATCAGCCCCAGCATTTT. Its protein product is CASSAYGGSNQPQHF.

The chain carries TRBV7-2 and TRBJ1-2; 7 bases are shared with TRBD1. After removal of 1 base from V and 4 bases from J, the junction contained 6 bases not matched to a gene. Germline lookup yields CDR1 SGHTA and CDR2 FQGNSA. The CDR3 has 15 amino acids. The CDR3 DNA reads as TGTGCCAGCAGCTTAGTTAGGCAGGGGGGCTATGGCTACACCTTC. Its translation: CASSLVRQGGYGYTF.

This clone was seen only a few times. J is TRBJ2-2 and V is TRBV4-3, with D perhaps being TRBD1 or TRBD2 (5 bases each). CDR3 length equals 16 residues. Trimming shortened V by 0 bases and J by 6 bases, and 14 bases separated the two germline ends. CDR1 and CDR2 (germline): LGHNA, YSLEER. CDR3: CASSQDPWGTPGELFF. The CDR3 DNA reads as TGCGCCAGCAGCCAAGACCCCTGGGGGACCCCCGGGGAGCTGTTTTTT.

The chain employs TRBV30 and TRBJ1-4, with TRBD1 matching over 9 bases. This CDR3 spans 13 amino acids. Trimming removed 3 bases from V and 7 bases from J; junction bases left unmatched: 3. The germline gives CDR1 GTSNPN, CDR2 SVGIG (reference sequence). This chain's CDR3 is CAWSGQGFEKLFF. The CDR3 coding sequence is TGTGCCTGGAGCGGACAGGGGTTTGAAAAACTGTTTTTT.

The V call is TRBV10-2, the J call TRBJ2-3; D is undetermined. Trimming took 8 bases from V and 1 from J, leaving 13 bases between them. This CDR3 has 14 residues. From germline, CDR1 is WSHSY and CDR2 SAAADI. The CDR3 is CASGGSVRTDTQYF. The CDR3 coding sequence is TGCGCCAGCGGTGGGTCGGTTCGCACAGATACGCAGTATTTT.

The DNA for the CDR3 is TGTGCCAGCAGCTTTCGGACAGGGGCGAACTATGGCTACACCTTC. It codes for CASSFRTGANYGYTF. The V gene is TRBV13, the J gene TRBJ1-2, with TRBD1 matching 9 bases. The germline V gene has CDR1 PRHDT and CDR2 FYEKMQ (reference sequence). The CDR3 sequence is 15 residues long. The trim removed 3 bases at V and 2 bases at J, leaving 4 bases unmatched. Full variable domain (outside the CDR3, taken from reference TRBV13 and TRBJ1-2): AAGVIQSPRHLIKEKRETATLKCYPIPRHDTVYWYQQGPGQDPQFLISFYEKMQSDKGSIPDRFSAQQFSDYHSELNMSSLELGDSALYFCASSFRTGANYGYTFGSGTRLTVV.

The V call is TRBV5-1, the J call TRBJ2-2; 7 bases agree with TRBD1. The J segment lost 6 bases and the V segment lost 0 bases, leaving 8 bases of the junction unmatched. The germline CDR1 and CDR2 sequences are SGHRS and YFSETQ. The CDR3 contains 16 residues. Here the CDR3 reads CASSLETGKRAGELFF. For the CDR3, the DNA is TGCGCCAGCAGCTTGGAGACAGGGAAGAGGGCCGGGGAGCTGTTTTTT.

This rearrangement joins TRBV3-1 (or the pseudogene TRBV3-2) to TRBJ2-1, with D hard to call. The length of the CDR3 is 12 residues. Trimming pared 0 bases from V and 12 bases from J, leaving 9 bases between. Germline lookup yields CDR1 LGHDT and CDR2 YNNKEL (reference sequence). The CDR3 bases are TGTGCCAGCAGCCAAGATTGGGGTGGGCAGTTCTTC. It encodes CASSQDWGGQFF.

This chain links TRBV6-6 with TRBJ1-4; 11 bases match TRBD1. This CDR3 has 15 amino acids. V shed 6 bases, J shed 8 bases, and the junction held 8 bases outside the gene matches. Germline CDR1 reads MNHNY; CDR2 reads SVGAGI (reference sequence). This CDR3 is CASRQPGQGGEKLFF. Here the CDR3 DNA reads TGTGCCAGCAGACAACCGGGACAGGGGGGGGAAAAACTGTTTTTT.

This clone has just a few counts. CDR3 bases: TGCGCCAGCAGCTTATCAACAGGGCAAAATGAAAAACTGTTTTTT. Encoded protein: CASSLSTGQNEKLFF. The chain links TRBV5-1 to TRBJ1-4, with D possibly TRBD1 on 6 matching bases. The V and J ends lost 2 bases and 5 bases respectively, with 13 bases between them. Per the germline V gene, CDR1 is SGHRS and CDR2 is YFSETQ. The CDR3 extends over 15 amino acids. Variable domain in full (rest from reference TRBV5-1 and TRBJ1-4): KAGVTQTPRYLIKTRGQQVTLSCSPISGHRSVSWYQQTPGQGLQFLFEYFSETQRNKGNFPGRFSGRQFSNSRSEMNVSTLELGDSALYLCASSLSTGQNEKLFFGSGTQLSVL.

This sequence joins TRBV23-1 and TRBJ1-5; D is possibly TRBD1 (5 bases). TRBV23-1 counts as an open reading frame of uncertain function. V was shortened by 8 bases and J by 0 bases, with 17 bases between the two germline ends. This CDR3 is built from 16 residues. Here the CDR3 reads CASHTLTTVSNQPQHF. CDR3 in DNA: TGCGCCAGCCATACCCTTACGACAGTTAGCAATCAGCCCCAGCATTTT.

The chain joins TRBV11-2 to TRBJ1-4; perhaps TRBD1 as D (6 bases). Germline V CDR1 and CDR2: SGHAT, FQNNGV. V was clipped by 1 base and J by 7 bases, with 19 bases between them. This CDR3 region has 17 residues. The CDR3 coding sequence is TGTGCCAGCAGCTTAGGAGGAATACGGACAGCTGGTGAAAAACTGTTTTTT. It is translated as CASSLGGIRTAGEKLFF.

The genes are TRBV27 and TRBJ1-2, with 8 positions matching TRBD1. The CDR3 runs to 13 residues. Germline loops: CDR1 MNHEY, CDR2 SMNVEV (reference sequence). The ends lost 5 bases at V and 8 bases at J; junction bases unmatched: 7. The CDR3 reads CASSPGQGIGYTF. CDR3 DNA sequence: TGTGCCAGCAGTCCCGGACAGGGAATAGGCTACACCTTC.

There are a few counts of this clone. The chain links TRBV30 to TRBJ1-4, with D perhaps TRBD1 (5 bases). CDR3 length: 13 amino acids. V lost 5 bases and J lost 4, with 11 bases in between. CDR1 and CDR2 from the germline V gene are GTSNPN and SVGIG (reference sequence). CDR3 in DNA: TGTGCCTGGGGAGACAGAAGTAATGAAAAACTGTTTTTT. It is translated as CAWGDRSNEKLFF.

The CDR3 DNA reads as TGTGCCAGCAGTGCCGGGTACGATGGAAACATTCAGTACTTC. Translating it yields CASSAGYDGNIQYF. This chain connects TRBV2 to TRBJ2-4, with unresolved D. The V gene lost 4 bases and the J gene lost 6 bases, with 13 bases spanning the gap. CDR3 length: 14 amino acids. Germline assignment: CDR1 SNHLY and CDR2 FYNNEI. Variable domain in full (rest from reference TRBV2 and TRBJ2-4): EPEVTQTPSHQVTQMGQEVILRCVPISNHLYFYWYRQILGQKVEFLVSFYNNEISEKSEIFDDQFSVERPDGSNFTLKIRSTKLEDSAMYFCASSAGYDGNIQYFGAGTRLSVL.

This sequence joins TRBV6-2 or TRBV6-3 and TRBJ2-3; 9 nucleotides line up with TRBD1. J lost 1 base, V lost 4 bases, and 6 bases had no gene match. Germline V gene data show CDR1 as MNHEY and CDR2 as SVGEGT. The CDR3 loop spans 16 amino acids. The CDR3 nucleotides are TGTGCCAGCAGTTCACCTAGGACAGGGGGCACAGATACGCAGTATTTT. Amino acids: CASSSPRTGGTDTQYF.

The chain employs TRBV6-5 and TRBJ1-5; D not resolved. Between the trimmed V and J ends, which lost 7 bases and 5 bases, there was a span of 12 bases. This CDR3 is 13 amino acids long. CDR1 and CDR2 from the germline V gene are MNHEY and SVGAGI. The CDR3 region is CASKRERDQPQHF. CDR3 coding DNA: TGTGCCAGCAAACGGGAGAGAGATCAGCCCCAGCATTTT.

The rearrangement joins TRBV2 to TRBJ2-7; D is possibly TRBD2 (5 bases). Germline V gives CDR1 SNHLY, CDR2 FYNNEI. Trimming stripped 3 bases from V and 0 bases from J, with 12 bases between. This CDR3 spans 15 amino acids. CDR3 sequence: CASSDTGTSSYEQYV. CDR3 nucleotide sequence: TGTGCCAGCAGTGATACGGGAACAAGCTCCTACGAGCAGTACGTC.

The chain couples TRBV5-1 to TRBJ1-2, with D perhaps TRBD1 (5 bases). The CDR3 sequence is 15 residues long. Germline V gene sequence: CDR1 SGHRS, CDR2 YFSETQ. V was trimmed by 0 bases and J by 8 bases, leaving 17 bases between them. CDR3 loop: CASSLAVGQGGGYTF. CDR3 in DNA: TGCGCCAGCAGCTTGGCCGTGGGTCAGGGAGGAGGCTACACCTTC.